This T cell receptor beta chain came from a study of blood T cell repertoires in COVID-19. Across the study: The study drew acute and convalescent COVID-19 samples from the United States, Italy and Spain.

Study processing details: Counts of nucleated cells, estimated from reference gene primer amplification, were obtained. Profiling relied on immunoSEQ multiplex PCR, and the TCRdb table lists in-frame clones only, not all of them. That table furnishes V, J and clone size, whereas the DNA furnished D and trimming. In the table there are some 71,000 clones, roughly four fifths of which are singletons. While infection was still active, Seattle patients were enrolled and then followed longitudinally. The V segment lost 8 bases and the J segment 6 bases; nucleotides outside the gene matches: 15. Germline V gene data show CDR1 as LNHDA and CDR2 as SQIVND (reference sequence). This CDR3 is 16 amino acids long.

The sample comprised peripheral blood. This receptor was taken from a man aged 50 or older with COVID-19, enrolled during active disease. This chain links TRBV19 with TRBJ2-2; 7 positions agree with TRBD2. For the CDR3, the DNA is TGTGCCAGTTCCTTAGGTGTTCCGGGGGGTGCCGGGGAGCTGTTTTTT. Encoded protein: CASSLGVPGGAGELFF.